The 24 T cell receptor beta chains presented below share a single source sample, sequenced in a study of control samples from healthy donors and cancer patients. The protocol was immunoSEQ multiplex PCR, while the TCRdb copy is restricted to in-frame clones and leaves out a portion. The table records 88,000 or so clones, roughly 93% of them present only once. Sequencing was carried out using blood. The receptors derive from a young woman in good health.

V usage is TRBV19 and J usage is TRBJ1-6, with no clear D. The CDR3 is made up of 16 amino acids. CDR1 and CDR2 (germline): LNHDA, SQIVND (reference sequence). Trimming stripped 5 bases from V and 7 bases from J, with 18 bases between. DNA of the CDR3: TGTGCCAGTAGTTCCCGGAGGGAAGTGAAAAATTCACCCCTCCACTTT. Its translation: CASSSRREVKNSPLHF. The whole variable domain, filled in from reference TRBV19 and TRBJ1-6, reads DGGITQSPKYLFRKEGQNVTLSCEQNLNHDAMYWYRQDPGQGLRLIYYSQIVNDFQKGDIAEGYSVSREKKESFPLTVTSAQKNPTAFYLCASSSRREVKNSPLHFGNGTRLTVT.

This chain connects TRBV6-2 or TRBV6-3 to TRBJ1-1, with 7 bases fitting TRBD1. The CDR3 is made up of 19 amino acids. The germline CDR1 and CDR2 sequences are MNHEY and SVGEGT. V lost 0 bases, J lost 2 bases, and 15 bases stayed unmatched. CDR3 coding DNA: TGTGCCAGCAGTTACTCGATATTCCGACAGGGTGTAATTAACACTGAAGCTTTCTTT. Its protein is CASSYSIFRQGVINTEAFF.

The chain joins TRBV28 to TRBJ2-4; maybe TRBD1 (6 bases). The CDR3 is made up of 14 amino acids. V gave up 3 bases and J gave up 5 bases, with 11 bases separating them. Germline V gives CDR1 MDHEN, CDR2 SYDVKM. CDR3 residues: CASSFFGGENIQYF. The DNA of the CDR3 is TGTGCCAGCAGTTTTTTTGGGGGCGAAAACATTCAGTACTTC.

Only one count was recorded for this clone. The chain joins TRBV2 to TRBJ1-5; D might be TRBD1 (6 bases). This CDR3 is built from 14 residues. Trimming removed 2 bases at V and 5 bases at J, with 10 bases between. Germline V gene data show CDR1 as SNHLY and CDR2 as FYNNEI. CDR3 region: CASSEQGQDQPQHF. The DNA of the CDR3 is TGTGCCAGCAGTGAACAGGGGCAAGATCAGCCCCAGCATTTT.

Note on this clone: At the DNA level, this CDR3 is encoded by other sequences in the same sample as well. The rearrangement joins TRBV7-9 to TRBJ1-5, with D maybe TRBD1 (6 bases). The V end lost 6 bases, the J end lost 1 base, and 10 bases lay between the germline ends. CDR3 size: 14 residues. The germline V gene encodes CDR1 SEHNR and CDR2 FQNEAQ (reference sequence). The CDR3 DNA reads TGTGCCAGCAGTCTCAGGGGCAGCAATCAGCCCCAGCATTTT. It encodes CASSLRGSNQPQHF.

The J gene is TRBJ2-5, the V gene TRBV28; maybe TRBD2 (5 bases). Deletions cut 5 bases from V and 6 bases from J, with 16 bases between. Germline loops: CDR1 MDHEN, CDR2 SYDVKM. The CDR3 spans 14 residues. DNA of the CDR3: TGTGCCAGCAGTAAAAGACGAGAGGGAAAGACCCAGTACTTC. Protein product: CASSKRREGKTQYF.

The rearrangement links TRBV7-2 to TRBJ2-1, with D hard to call. V shed 1 base and J shed 6 bases, with 7 bases lying between them. The germline gives CDR1 SGHTA, CDR2 FQGNSA. This CDR3 is 13 amino acids long. The CDR3 sequence is CASSLERTNEQFF. CDR3 in DNA: TGTGCCAGCAGCTTAGAACGAACCAATGAGCAGTTCTTC. The whole variable domain, filled in from reference TRBV7-2 and TRBJ2-1, reads GAGVSQSPSNKVTEKGKDVELRCDPISGHTALYWYRQSLGQGLEFLIYFQGNSAPDKSGLPSDRFSAERTGGSVSTLTIQRTQQEDSAVYLCASSLERTNEQFFGPGTRLTVL.

The chain is built from TRBV27 and TRBJ1-1, with D possibly matching TRBD1 (5 bases). Germline values: CDR1 MNHEY, CDR2 SMNVEV (reference sequence). Deletions cut 6 bases from V and 1 base from J, with 9 bases between. The CDR3 has 13 residues. The CDR3 sequence is CASRPGQNTEAFF. CDR3 sequence (DNA): TGTGCCAGCAGGCCCGGACAGAACACTGAAGCTTTCTTT.

This clone was counted once. The V gene is TRBV25-1, the J gene TRBJ2-7, with 8 bases lining up with TRBD1. The CDR3 totals 15 residues. J gave up 3 bases and V 2 bases, and 6 bases lay outside the gene matches. The germline CDR1 and CDR2 sequences are MGHDK and SYGVNS. This CDR3 reads CASSEGQGTFYEQYF. DNA of the CDR3: TGTGCCAGCAGTGAAGGACAGGGTACATTCTACGAGCAGTACTTC.

This clone was seen just once. The chain uses TRBV4-2 and TRBJ1-5; D unclear. Per the germline V gene, CDR1 is LGHNA and CDR2 is YNFKEQ. CDR3 size: 14 residues. The V gene lost 3 bases and the J gene lost 0 bases, with 6 bases spanning the gap. CDR3 coding DNA: TGTGCCAGCAGCCAGATTAGTAGCAATCAGCCCCAGCATTTT. Residues: CASSQISSNQPQHF.

The genes are TRBV9 and TRBJ2-7; D is uncertain. The CDR3 is 15 residues long. V was cut by 0 bases and J by 1 base, with 11 bases left in between. Per germline, CDR1 SGDLS and CDR2 YYNGEE. The CDR3 loop reads CASSVGHLVSYEQYF. CDR3 coding DNA: TGTGCCAGCAGCGTAGGACACCTAGTTTCCTACGAGCAGTACTTC.

The rearrangement links TRBV2 to TRBJ2-2; D is unresolved. This CDR3 contains 14 residues. In germline, CDR1 is SNHLY, CDR2 FYNNEI. Trimming removed 3 bases from V and 1 base from J, with 6 bases in between. The CDR3 nucleotides are TGTGCCAGCAGTGAGAGGAGGAACACCGGGGAGCTGTTTTTT. Translation: CASSERRNTGELFF. The variable domain in full, completed from reference TRBV2 and TRBJ2-2, reads EPEVTQTPSHQVTQMGQEVILRCVPISNHLYFYWYRQILGQKVEFLVSFYNNEISEKSEIFDDQFSVERPDGSNFTLKIRSTKLEDSAMYFCASSERRNTGELFFGEGSRLTVL.

This sequence joins TRBV29-1 and TRBJ2-7; 8 positions agree with TRBD1. Germline CDR1 SQVTM, CDR2 ANQGSEA. CDR3 length: 14 residues. V shed 5 bases, J shed 1 base, and the junction held 7 bases outside the gene matches. The CDR3, as DNA: TGCAGCGTTTCACAGGGGGTCATGTCCTACGAGCAGTACTTC. Protein: CSVSQGVMSYEQYF.

The chain uses TRBV18 and TRBJ1-4; tentatively, D is TRBD1 (5 bases). The V gene's germline CDR1 is KGHSH and CDR2 LQKENI. The CDR3 covers 16 residues. V was pared by 1 base and J by 6 bases, with 15 bases between. DNA of the CDR3: TGTGCCAGCTCACCACGGTTGGGGGGTCGTGATGAAAAACTGTTTTTT. Its translation is CASSPRLGGRDEKLFF.

The chain has TRBV6-2 or TRBV6-3 and TRBJ2-3; 15 bases are a match to TRBD2. Germline V gene lookup returns CDR1 MNHEY and CDR2 SVGEGT. The CDR3 is 16 amino acids. V gave up 5 bases and J gave up 4 bases; unmatched junction bases: 4. The CDR3, as DNA: TGTGCCAGCAGTCGGACTAGCGGGAGGGCGTCAGATACGCAGTATTTT. This encodes CASSRTSGRASDTQYF.

In its sample, this clone was seen once. J is TRBJ1-1 and V is TRBV10-1, with unresolved D. The CDR3 covers 12 residues. V gave up 3 bases and J gave up 9 bases, with 11 bases separating them. Per germline, CDR1 WNHNN and CDR2 SYGVQD (reference sequence). CDR3 loop: CASSDPGEKAFF. The CDR3 DNA is TGCGCCAGCAGTGATCCCGGGGAGAAAGCTTTCTTT.

The chain couples TRBV9 to TRBJ2-1; D tentatively reads TRBD1 or TRBD2 (5 bases each). Deletions cut 1 base from V and 6 bases from J, with 17 bases between. CDR3 length equals 16 residues. Germline V gene lookup returns CDR1 SGDLS and CDR2 YYNGEE. CDR3 region: CASSVMGLALGNEQFF. DNA for the CDR3: TGTGCCAGCAGCGTAATGGGGCTAGCCTTGGGCAATGAGCAGTTCTTC.

The chain is built from TRBV28 and TRBJ2-4; a weak D match, TRBD1 (6 bases). This CDR3 region has 15 residues. Per the germline V gene, CDR1 is MDHEN and CDR2 is SYDVKM. V dropped 5 bases and J dropped 0 bases, with 11 bases sitting between them. CDR3 loop: CASSGGGLAKNIQYF. In DNA form, the CDR3 reads TGTGCCAGCAGTGGGGGCGGGCTAGCCAAAAACATTCAGTACTTC.

The chain uses TRBV5-4 and TRBJ2-2, with D possibly being TRBD1 or TRBD2 (5 bases each). This CDR3 is built from 17 residues. V dropped 3 bases and J dropped 4 bases, with 19 bases sitting between them. The germline V gene encodes CDR1 SGHNT and CDR2 YYREEE (reference sequence). This CDR3 is CASSSGTTRRGTGELFF. In DNA, the CDR3 is TGTGCCAGCAGCTCAGGGACCACCCGAAGAGGCACCGGGGAGCTGTTTTTT.

V usage is TRBV14 and J usage is TRBJ1-1; 7 bases are a match to TRBD1. The CDR3 extends over 15 amino acids. Germline V lookup: CDR1 SGHDN, CDR2 FVKESK. Losses at the gene ends were 1 base for V and 6 bases for J; bases not matched to a gene: 8. The DNA of the CDR3 is TGTGCCAGCAGCCAAGGAGAGGGGAGGGGGCCTGAAGCTTTCTTT. Its protein product is CASSQGEGRGPEAFF.

Here the CDR3 reads CASSFQGVTDTQYF. CDR3 sequence (DNA): TGTGCCAGCAGCTTCCAGGGAGTTACAGATACGCAGTATTTT. This rearrangement joins TRBV5-6 to TRBJ2-3, with D tentatively TRBD1 or TRBD2 (5 bases each). CDR1 is SGHDT and CDR2 is YYEEEE in the germline V gene. Between the trimmed V and J ends, which lost 2 bases and 3 bases, there was a span of 10 bases. The CDR3 has 14 residues.

This rearrangement joins TRBV19 to TRBJ1-3, with 8 bases matching TRBD1. Per the germline V gene, CDR1 is LNHDA and CDR2 is SQIVND (reference sequence). After removal of 5 bases from V and 1 base from J, the junction contained 16 bases not matched to a gene. There are 19 residues in the CDR3. The CDR3 DNA reads TGTGCCAGTAGTCCCCGAACAGGGGGGTTACCAGTTTCTGGAAACACCATATATTTT. This gives the protein CASSPRTGGLPVSGNTIYF.

The chain is built from TRBV3-1 (or the pseudogene TRBV3-2) and TRBJ2-3; D not certain. Looked up from germline, CDR1 is LGHDT and CDR2 is YNNKEL (reference sequence). The CDR3 length is 14 residues. V lost 0 bases and J lost 9, with 13 bases in between. CDR3 region: CASSQEAPSQTQYF. The CDR3 bases are TGTGCCAGCAGCCAAGAAGCTCCCTCGCAAACGCAGTATTTT.

The chain employs TRBV3-1 (or the pseudogene TRBV3-2) and TRBJ1-2; the D gene is possibly TRBD1 (5 bases). Trimming removed 1 base at V and 5 bases at J, with 20 bases between. This CDR3 spans 17 amino acids. Germline V lookup: CDR1 LGHDT, CDR2 YNNKEL (reference sequence). In DNA form, the CDR3 reads TGTGCCAGCAGCCAAGGATATGGGGGAGAGAGACCTTATGGCTACACCTTC. Its translation is CASSQGYGGERPYGYTF.